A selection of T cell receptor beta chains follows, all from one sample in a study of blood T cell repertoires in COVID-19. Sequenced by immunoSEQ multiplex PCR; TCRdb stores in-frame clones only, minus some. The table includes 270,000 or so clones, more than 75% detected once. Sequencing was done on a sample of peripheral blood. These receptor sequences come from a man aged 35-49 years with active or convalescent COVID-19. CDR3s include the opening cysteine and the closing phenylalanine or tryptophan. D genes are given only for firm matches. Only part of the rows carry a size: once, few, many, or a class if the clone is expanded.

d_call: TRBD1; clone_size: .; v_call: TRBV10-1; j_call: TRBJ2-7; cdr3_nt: TGCGCCAGCAGCACGGACAGGAACAATCCCTACGAGCAGTACTTC; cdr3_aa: CASSTDRNNPYEQYF
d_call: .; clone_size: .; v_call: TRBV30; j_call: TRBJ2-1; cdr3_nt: TGTGCCTGGAGTAAGGGACAATCCTACAATGAGCAGTTCTTC; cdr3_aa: CAWSKGQSYNEQFF
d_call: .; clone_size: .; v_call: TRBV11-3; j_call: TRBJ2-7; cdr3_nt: TGTGCCAGCAGCTTCACAGGGAATGGCGAGCAGTACTTC; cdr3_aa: CASSFTGNGEQYF
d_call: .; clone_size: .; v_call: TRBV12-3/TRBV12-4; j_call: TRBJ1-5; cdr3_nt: TGTGCTACGGCGGGGTATAGCAATCAGCCCCAGCATTTT; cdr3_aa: CATAGYSNQPQHF
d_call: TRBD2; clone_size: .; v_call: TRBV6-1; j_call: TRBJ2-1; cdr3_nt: TGTGCCAGCAGTGAAGCGGCGGGAGTGCTAAATGAGCAGTTCTTC; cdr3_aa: CASSEAAGVLNEQFF
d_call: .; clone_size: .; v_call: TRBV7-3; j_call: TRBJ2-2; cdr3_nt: TGTGCCAGCAGCTTAAACAGTTTGGGCGGGGAGCTGTTTTTT; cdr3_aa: CASSLNSLGGELFF
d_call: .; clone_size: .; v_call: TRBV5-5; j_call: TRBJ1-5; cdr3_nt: TGTGCCAGCAGCTTGGCCTCGGGGTCGGGTCAGCCCCAGCATTTT; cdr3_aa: CASSLASGSGQPQHF
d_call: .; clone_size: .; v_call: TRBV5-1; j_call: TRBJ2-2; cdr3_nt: TGCGCCAGCAGCTTGTTGGGGGCCAACACCGGGGAGCTGTTTTTT; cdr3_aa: CASSLLGANTGELFF
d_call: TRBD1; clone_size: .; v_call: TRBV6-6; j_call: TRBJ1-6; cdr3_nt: TGTGCCAGCTGGGAGACAGGGCGCAATTCACCCCTCCACTTT; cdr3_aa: CASWETGRNSPLHF
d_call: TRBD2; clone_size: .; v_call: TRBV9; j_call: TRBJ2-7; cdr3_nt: TGTGCCAGCAGCGTAGAACTAGCGGGGGAAAGCTCCTACGAGCAGTACTTC; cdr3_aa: CASSVELAGESSYEQYF
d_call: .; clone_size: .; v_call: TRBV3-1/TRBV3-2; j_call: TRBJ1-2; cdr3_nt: TGTGCCAGCAGCCAAGGGGTACCGGGGGAGGGGACGAACTATGGCTACACCTTC; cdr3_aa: CASSQGVPGEGTNYGYTF
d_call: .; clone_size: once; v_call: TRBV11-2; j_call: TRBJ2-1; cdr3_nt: TGTGCCAGCAGCTTAATAGCGCCTTACAATGAGCAGTTCTTC; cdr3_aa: CASSLIAPYNEQFF
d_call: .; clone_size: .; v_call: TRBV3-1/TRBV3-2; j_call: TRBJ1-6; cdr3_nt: TGTGCCAGCAGCAGTTTGCGGGACCCCAGTGGATCACCCCTCCACTTT; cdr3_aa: CASSSLRDPSGSPLHF
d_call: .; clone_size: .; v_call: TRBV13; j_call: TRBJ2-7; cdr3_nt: TGTGCCAGCAGCAAGACAGTGACCTACGAGCAGTACTTC; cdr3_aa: CASSKTVTYEQYF
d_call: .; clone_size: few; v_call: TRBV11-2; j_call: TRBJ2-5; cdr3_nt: TGTGCCAGCAGCACCCGGGGGTCGGCTGCTCCCCGACAAGAGACCCAGTACTTC; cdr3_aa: CASSTRGSAAPRQETQYF
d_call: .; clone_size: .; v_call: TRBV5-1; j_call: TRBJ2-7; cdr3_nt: TGCGCCAGCAGCCCTCGCCCCCGCGGGAATCTAGAATACGAGCAGTACTTC; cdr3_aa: CASSPRPRGNLEYEQYF
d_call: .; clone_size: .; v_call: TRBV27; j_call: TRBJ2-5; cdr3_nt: TGTGCCAGCAGTTTGGGGCCCTCCCAAGAGACCCAGTACTTC; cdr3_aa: CASSLGPSQETQYF